The TCR beta chain described here comes from a study of cytomegalovirus exposure and HLA in healthy donors. Findings of the study overall: For most subjects, TCR beta sequences were reported to predict HLA-A and HLA-B alleles with accuracy. Apparent HLA restriction characterized most CMV-associated TCR beta chains in a later analysis.

These donors, healthy bone marrow donors, were studied. Turning to this clone: What it binds is unknown.

The study ran its PCR with 60 Vbeta and 13 Jbeta primers. Libraries were prepared by immunoSEQ multiplex PCR; TCRdb keeps only in-frame clonotypes and omits some of them. The sample has about 140,000 clones, approximately 87% seen once. This clonotype was sampled from a man between 35 and 55 years old in good health and CMV-seronegative. Sample: PBMCs.

CDR3: CASSTGTGGKETQYF. CDR3 nucleotide sequence: TGTGCCAGCAGCACCGGGACAGGGGGAAAAGAGACCCAGTACTTC. J is TRBJ2-5 and V is TRBV9; 11 nucleotides agree with TRBD1. V shed 4 bases, J shed 3 bases, and the junction held 5 bases outside the gene matches. The CDR3 is made up of 15 amino acids. Germline-derived CDR1 and CDR2 are SGDLS and YYNGEE.